This T cell receptor (beta chain) was retrieved from a study of T cells in Graves' hyperthyroidism and ophthalmopathy. Trimming took off 1 base at V and 3 bases at J, with 5 bases between the two ends. Per the germline V gene, CDR1 is SGHRS and CDR2 is YFSETQ. The CDR3 runs 12 residues. As concerns this clonotype: Its specificity is not known.

RNA transcripts provided the source from which TCR beta CDR3 regions were amplified. A set of HTBI primers served as the primers for a first-round RT-PCR of the TCR CDR3. TCRdb redid the calling of the multiplex PCR reads with MiXCR, one entry per CDR3 protein. The sample gives 300,000 to 450,000 distinct CDR3 sequences, 20% to 25% of which show up once; around four fifths is in the top ten. General study results and limits: Appearing also in blood were most of the thyroid clonotypes expanded above 0.001.

The rearrangement uses TRBV5-1 and TRBJ2-7; D is uncertain. The receptor was derived from a man aged 50 to 60 with Graves' hyperthyroidism. Sequences were obtained from blood. The CDR3, as DNA: TGCGCCAGCAGCTTGCCGAACTACGAGCAGTACTTC. It translates to CASSLPNYEQYF. Complete variable domain (other parts from reference TRBV5-1 and TRBJ2-7): KAGVTQTPRYLIKTRGQQVTLSCSPISGHRSVSWYQQTPGQGLQFLFEYFSETQRNKGNFPGRFSGRQFSNSRSEMNVSTLELGDSALYLCASSLPNYEQYFGPGTRLTVT.